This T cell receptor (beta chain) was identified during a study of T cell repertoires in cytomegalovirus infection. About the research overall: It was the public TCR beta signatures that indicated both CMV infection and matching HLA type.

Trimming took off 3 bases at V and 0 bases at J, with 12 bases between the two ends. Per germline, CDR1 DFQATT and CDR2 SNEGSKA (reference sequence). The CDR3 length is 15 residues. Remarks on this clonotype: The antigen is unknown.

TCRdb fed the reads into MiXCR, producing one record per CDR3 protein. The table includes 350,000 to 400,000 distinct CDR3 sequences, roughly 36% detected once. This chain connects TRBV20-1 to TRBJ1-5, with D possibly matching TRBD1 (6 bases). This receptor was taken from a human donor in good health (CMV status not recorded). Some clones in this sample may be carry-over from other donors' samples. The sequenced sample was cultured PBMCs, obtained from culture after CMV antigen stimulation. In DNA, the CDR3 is TGCAGTGCTAGGGACAGACAGTATAGCAATCAGCCCCAGCATTTT. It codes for CSARDRQYSNQPQHF.